These T cell receptor beta chains were read from a single sample in a study of T cell responses to AZD1222 COVID-19 vaccine. Profiled with immunoSEQ multiplex PCR; TCRdb holds only in-frame clones, not every one. The sample lists some 170,000 clones; less than 90% were seen once. The sequencing used peripheral blood, collected on day 0 of AZD1222 vaccination. These receptor sequences come from an adult in good health. The CDR3 runs from the conserved cysteine through the conserved F or W. The order of the fields is V gene, clone size, D gene, J gene, CDR3 protein. D genes are given only for firm matches. Size values are once, few and many counts, or a class for expanded clones, and some rows have none.

v_gene: TRBV5-1; abundance: .; d_gene: .; j_gene: TRBJ2-5; CDR3aa: CASSLPPQETQYF
v_gene: TRBV11-2; abundance: once; d_gene: .; j_gene: TRBJ1-1; CDR3aa: CASSLAQGLTEAFF
v_gene: TRBV19; abundance: .; d_gene: .; j_gene: TRBJ1-5; CDR3aa: CASSNSGPQHF
v_gene: TRBV9; abundance: .; d_gene: .; j_gene: TRBJ1-5; CDR3aa: CASSALGGGKLTLGNQPQHF
v_gene: TRBV28; abundance: .; d_gene: .; j_gene: TRBJ2-7; CDR3aa: CASSSFPRGYEQYF
v_gene: TRBV10-2; abundance: .; d_gene: .; j_gene: TRBJ1-5; CDR3aa: CASSESASYQPQHF
v_gene: TRBV10-3; abundance: .; d_gene: .; j_gene: TRBJ1-4; CDR3aa: CAISELPPATNEKLFF
v_gene: TRBV19; abundance: .; d_gene: TRBD1; j_gene: TRBJ1-1; CDR3aa: CASREIDRVNTEAFF
v_gene: TRBV10-3; abundance: .; d_gene: .; j_gene: TRBJ1-1; CDR3aa: CAISESFGNTEAFF
v_gene: TRBV5-6; abundance: .; d_gene: TRBD2; j_gene: TRBJ2-3; CDR3aa: CASSRGDLENTQYF
v_gene: TRBV7-3; abundance: .; d_gene: TRBD1; j_gene: TRBJ2-2; CDR3aa: CASRGDGTGATGELFF
v_gene: TRBV5-8; abundance: .; d_gene: TRBD2; j_gene: TRBJ2-2; CDR3aa: CASRRGLAANTGELFF
v_gene: TRBV29-1; abundance: .; d_gene: TRBD2; j_gene: TRBJ2-5; CDR3aa: CSAWGGNQETQYF
v_gene: TRBV6-1; abundance: .; d_gene: TRBD2; j_gene: TRBJ2-3; CDR3aa: CASSERGGLVRVDTQYF
v_gene: TRBV2; abundance: .; d_gene: .; j_gene: TRBJ2-7; CDR3aa: CASSPDLLSEQYF
v_gene: TRBV6-6; abundance: .; d_gene: TRBD1; j_gene: TRBJ1-5; CDR3aa: CASTKTGSTNQPQHF
v_gene: TRBV7-3; abundance: .; d_gene: .; j_gene: TRBJ2-1; CDR3aa: CASSLRGNEQFF
v_gene: TRBV19; abundance: .; d_gene: .; j_gene: TRBJ1-1; CDR3aa: CASIRRGGTEAFF
v_gene: TRBV7-6; abundance: .; d_gene: .; j_gene: TRBJ1-3; CDR3aa: CASSSLGGAAGNTIYF
v_gene: TRBV24-1; abundance: .; d_gene: .; j_gene: TRBJ1-2; CDR3aa: CATSTTGSYGYTF
v_gene: TRBV5-1; abundance: .; d_gene: TRBD1; j_gene: TRBJ1-3; CDR3aa: CASSLSGTGGPGNTIYF
v_gene: TRBV19; abundance: .; d_gene: .; j_gene: TRBJ1-1; CDR3aa: CASSNVPGGTEAFF
v_gene: TRBV5-1; abundance: .; d_gene: TRBD1; j_gene: TRBJ1-1; CDR3aa: CASSLTGEITEAFF
v_gene: TRBV5-1; abundance: once; d_gene: .; j_gene: TRBJ2-1; CDR3aa: CASREGGEQFF
v_gene: TRBV3-1/TRBV3-2; abundance: .; d_gene: TRBD1; j_gene: TRBJ1-1; CDR3aa: CASSQQGGGEAFF
v_gene: TRBV7-8; abundance: .; d_gene: .; j_gene: TRBJ1-4; CDR3aa: CASSFGQETNEKLFF
v_gene: TRBV18; abundance: .; d_gene: TRBD1; j_gene: TRBJ1-5; CDR3aa: CASSPDRGDPSNQPQHF
v_gene: TRBV29-1; abundance: .; d_gene: .; j_gene: TRBJ1-2; CDR3aa: CSVELSDNYGYTF
v_gene: TRBV12-3/TRBV12-4; abundance: .; d_gene: .; j_gene: TRBJ1-1; CDR3aa: CASSLGQNTEAFF
v_gene: TRBV7-9; abundance: .; d_gene: .; j_gene: TRBJ1-4; CDR3aa: CASALGATNEKLFF
v_gene: TRBV6-2/TRBV6-3; abundance: many; d_gene: TRBD1; j_gene: TRBJ1-2; CDR3aa: CASSYQDRVGTNYGYTF
v_gene: TRBV15; abundance: .; d_gene: .; j_gene: TRBJ2-3; CDR3aa: CATSSVRGGSTDTQYF
v_gene: TRBV6-2/TRBV6-3; abundance: .; d_gene: .; j_gene: TRBJ1-1; CDR3aa: CASSYSTANTEAFF
v_gene: TRBV30; abundance: .; d_gene: TRBD2; j_gene: TRBJ2-3; CDR3aa: CAWTLTSGADTQYF
v_gene: TRBV30; abundance: .; d_gene: TRBD1; j_gene: TRBJ1-6; CDR3aa: CAWRPRTGVQGGSPLHF
v_gene: TRBV7-2; abundance: .; d_gene: TRBD1; j_gene: TRBJ1-2; CDR3aa: CASSRTGRDYGYTF
v_gene: TRBV28; abundance: .; d_gene: .; j_gene: TRBJ1-6; CDR3aa: CASSSGVPYNSPLHF
v_gene: TRBV6-2/TRBV6-3; abundance: .; d_gene: .; j_gene: TRBJ1-2; CDR3aa: CASSYEGSLGYTF
v_gene: TRBV27; abundance: once; d_gene: .; j_gene: TRBJ1-6; CDR3aa: CASSPLSGIAGSPLHF
v_gene: TRBV6-6; abundance: .; d_gene: .; j_gene: TRBJ2-3; CDR3aa: CASRRQATRSSTDTQYF
v_gene: TRBV19; abundance: once; d_gene: .; j_gene: TRBJ2-2; CDR3aa: CASFGRNANTGELFF
v_gene: TRBV28; abundance: .; d_gene: TRBD1; j_gene: TRBJ1-6; CDR3aa: CASSPGQGFNSPLHF
v_gene: TRBV28; abundance: .; d_gene: .; j_gene: TRBJ1-2; CDR3aa: CASRTAGGAYGYTF
v_gene: TRBV6-6; abundance: .; d_gene: TRBD1; j_gene: TRBJ2-7; CDR3aa: CASRDRGGRPYEQYF
v_gene: TRBV11-3; abundance: .; d_gene: .; j_gene: TRBJ2-1; CDR3aa: CASSPRQTNNEQFF
v_gene: TRBV29-1; abundance: once; d_gene: .; j_gene: TRBJ1-2; CDR3aa: CSVVTTNYGYTF
v_gene: TRBV7-9; abundance: .; d_gene: TRBD1; j_gene: TRBJ2-1; CDR3aa: CASSLAETGQEQFF
v_gene: TRBV2; abundance: .; d_gene: .; j_gene: TRBJ1-2; CDR3aa: CASSLGTNYGYTF
v_gene: TRBV6-2/TRBV6-3; abundance: .; d_gene: TRBD1; j_gene: TRBJ1-3; CDR3aa: CASSLTGASGNTIYF
v_gene: TRBV3-1/TRBV3-2; abundance: .; d_gene: .; j_gene: TRBJ1-2; CDR3aa: CASSQEVGPNGYTF
v_gene: TRBV4-2; abundance: .; d_gene: .; j_gene: TRBJ2-1; CDR3aa: CASSQGGAAGVDEQFF
v_gene: TRBV4-3; abundance: .; d_gene: .; j_gene: TRBJ2-6; CDR3aa: CASSKAVPGHISTGANVLTF
v_gene: TRBV28; abundance: .; d_gene: .; j_gene: TRBJ1-5; CDR3aa: CASSSPDTWRSNQPQHF
v_gene: TRBV28; abundance: .; d_gene: .; j_gene: TRBJ1-2; CDR3aa: CASTGEDYGYTF